This T cell receptor (beta chain) was identified in a study of T cells after yellow fever vaccination. V dropped 6 bases and J dropped 2; count of bases not matched to a gene: 8. This CDR3 region has 15 residues. Germline V lookup: CDR1 MNHNS, CDR2 SASEGT. As TCR cDNA was made by 5'RACE template switching, a universal primer site and UMIs were added. One entry per CDR3 protein results from TCRdb running MiXCR on the 5' RACE reads. This table has approximately 300,000 distinct CDR3 sequences, around 6.8% appearing once. The rearrangement links TRBV6-1 to TRBJ2-5; TRBD2 matches 8 bases. The clonotype was recovered from a man aged 18 to 30 who received the YFV17D yellow fever vaccine. The sequencing here drew on PBMCs, taken more than 40 days after the first yellow fever vaccination. CDR3 protein: CASSPPGLVQETQYF. The CDR3 DNA sequence: TGTGCCAGCAGCCCACCGGGACTAGTACAAGAGACCCAGTACTTC.